This T cell receptor (beta chain) was sequenced in a study of OX40 agonist ivuxolimab in advanced cancers. Produced via immunoSEQ multiplex PCR; TCRdb's table is partial and in-frame only. This table holds tens of thousands of clones, over 60% found once. J lost 7 bases, V lost 1 base, and 5 bases had no gene match. Germline V lookup: CDR1 SQVTM, CDR2 ANQGSEA. The CDR3 spans 14 residues. In this sample, this clone turned up once. The sample in question was CD4+ or CD8+ T cells sorted from blood, obtained in a trial of the OX40 agonist ivuxolimab. The sequence derives from an adult with an advanced solid tumor such as melanoma, head and neck, liver or kidney cancer. The chain uses TRBV29-1 and TRBJ2-1, with 9 bases matching TRBD2. Here the CDR3 reads CSVEVAGEWNEQFF. The CDR3 DNA reads TGCAGCGTTGAAGTAGCGGGAGAATGGAATGAGCAGTTCTTC.